Listed below are T cell receptor beta chains from one sample, sequenced in a study of blood T cells in healthy people across ages. One entry per CDR3 protein, called by TCRdb with MiXCR from the 5' RACE reads. The repertoire holds over 600,000 distinct CDR3 sequences, with around 38% as singletons. Sequenced: blood. Receptors were obtained from a man older than 75 in good health. CDR3s include the opening cysteine and the closing phenylalanine or tryptophan. The D gene is left open where the match is weak. Clone sizes are given selectively: once, few, many, or a class where the clone is expanded.

j_gene	abundance	d_gene	v_gene	CDR3aa	CDR3nt
TRBJ2-5	-	TRBD1	TRBV2	CASSATGVGRETQYF	TGTGCCAGCAGCGCTACAGGGGTCGGTCGGGAGACCCAGTACTTC
TRBJ2-3	-	-	TRBV2	CASSSENLRSADTQYF	TGTGCCAGCAGCAGCGAGAACCTTAGGAGCGCGGATACGCAGTATTTT
TRBJ2-2	-	-	TRBV14	CASSRVGGSRVHGELFF	TGTGCCAGCAGCCGGGTTGGTGGCAGCAGGGTTCACGGGGAGCTGTTTTTT
TRBJ2-7	-	TRBD1	TRBV7-9	CASSYTGTAPEQYF	TGTGCCAGCAGCTATACCGGGACAGCCCCCGAGCAGTACTTC
TRBJ2-3	-	TRBD2	TRBV20-1	CSARDGRPGGRGTDTQYF	TGCAGTGCTAGAGACGGAAGGCCTGGCGGGAGGGGCACAGATACGCAGTATTTT
TRBJ2-3	few	TRBD1	TRBV11-3	CASSTRQGRTDTQYF	TGTGCCAGCAGCACCCGACAGGGGCGCACAGATACGCAGTATTTT
TRBJ1-6	once	-	TRBV2	CASRHPIDNSPLHF	TGTGCCAGCAGGCACCCTATCGATAATTCACCCCTCCACTTT
TRBJ2-7	few	-	TRBV29-1	CSALNRDVVTYEQYF	TGCAGCGCCCTAAACCGGGACGTCGTCACCTACGAGCAGTACTTC
TRBJ2-5	-	TRBD1	TRBV29-1	CSVEDRTGEETQYF	TGCAGCGTTGAAGATAGGACAGGGGAAGAGACCCAGTACTTC
TRBJ2-3	-	TRBD2	TRBV20-1	CSATHEASGGTDTQYF	TGCAGTGCTACCCACGAGGCTAGCGGGGGCACAGATACGCAGTATTTT
TRBJ1-1	few	-	TRBV28	CASSLLGKEAFF	TGTGCCAGCAGTTTACTTGGGAAAGAAGCTTTCTTT
TRBJ2-5	-	TRBD1	TRBV9	CASSFTGGGETQYF	TGTGCCAGCAGCTTCACAGGGGGCGGCGAGACCCAGTACTTC
TRBJ1-2	-	TRBD1	TRBV20-1	CSARDWDREYGYTF	TGCAGTGCTAGAGACTGGGACAGGGAATATGGCTACACCTTC
TRBJ2-4	once	TRBD1	TRBV7-3	CASSLEGAVAKNIQYF	TGTGCCAGCAGCTTAGAGGGGGCGGTAGCCAAAAACATTCAGTACTTC
TRBJ1-2	many	TRBD1	TRBV6-1	CASTQTTGGNYGYTF	TGTGCCAGCACCCAGACGACAGGGGGAAACTATGGCTACACCTTC
TRBJ2-7	-	-	TRBV12-3/TRBV12-4	CASSNRGGAYNEQYF	TGTGCCAGCAGCAATCGCGGGGGCGCCTACAATGAGCAGTACTTC
TRBJ1-1	few	-	TRBV12-3/TRBV12-4	CASSLKGTGEAFF	TGTGCCAGCAGTTTAAAAGGGACGGGCGAAGCTTTCTTT
TRBJ1-2	-	TRBD1	TRBV4-1	CAGSYRGQGGSVGYTF	TGCGCCGGCAGCTACAGAGGACAGGGCGGATCTGTTGGCTACACCTTC
TRBJ2-7	many	TRBD2	TRBV4-2	CASSQEAGGNDEQYF	TGTGCCAGCAGCCAAGAAGCGGGAGGGAACGACGAGCAGTACTTC
TRBJ2-7	-	TRBD1	TRBV6-2/TRBV6-3	CASSPRQGMEVYEQYF	TGTGCCAGCAGCCCCCGACAGGGTATGGAAGTCTACGAGCAGTACTTC
TRBJ2-5	few	-	TRBV29-1	CSVEAAQRTQYF	TGCAGCGTTGAAGCGGCACAACGGACCCAGTACTTC
TRBJ2-1	-	-	TRBV6-2/TRBV6-3	CASSGPYNEQFF	TGTGCCAGCAGTGGACCTTACAATGAGCAGTTCTTC
TRBJ2-7	many	TRBD2	TRBV12-3/TRBV12-4	CASSFPGTSGRNEQYF	TGTGCCAGCAGTTTCCCCGGGACTAGCGGGAGAAACGAGCAGTACTTC
TRBJ2-7	many	-	TRBV20-1	CSASLQRGASYEQYF	TGCAGTGCTAGTCTTCAAAGAGGGGCAAGCTACGAGCAGTACTTC
TRBJ2-3	-	TRBD1	TRBV6-2/TRBV6-3	CASSSTGGRTDTQYF	TGTGCCAGCAGTTCTACAGGGGGCAGGACAGATACGCAGTATTTT
TRBJ2-2	-	-	TRBV29-1	CSVESPASTGELFF	TGCAGCGTTGAATCTCCCGCGAGCACCGGGGAGCTGTTTTTT
TRBJ2-3	many	TRBD2	TRBV7-2	CASSSGTTTDTQYF	TGTGCCAGCAGTTCCGGGACTACTACGGATACGCAGTATTTT
TRBJ1-5	-	TRBD1	TRBV13	CASSLRLAGTGEGPQHF	TGTGCCAGCAGCTTACGTCTGGCCGGGACAGGGGAAGGGCCCCAGCATTTT
TRBJ1-6	many	TRBD1	TRBV11-1	CASSSRQGRESPLHF	TGTGCCAGCAGCTCACGACAGGGCCGAGAGTCACCCCTCCACTTT
TRBJ2-7	-	TRBD1	TRBV7-2	CASSSGTGAYEQYF	TGTGCCAGCAGCTCCGGGACAGGGGCTTACGAGCAGTACTTC
TRBJ1-2	-	TRBD1	TRBV6-6	CASSYPSGGINYGYTF	TGTGCCAGCAGTTACCCTTCAGGGGGGATTAACTATGGCTACACCTTC
TRBJ2-2	-	-	TRBV20-1	CSVLSAGANTGELFF	TGCAGTGTTCTCTCTGCGGGGGCCAACACCGGGGAGCTGTTTTTT
TRBJ2-5	-	TRBD2	TRBV7-2	CASSLEASGENETQYF	TGTGCCAGCAGCTTAGAAGCTAGCGGGGAGAATGAGACCCAGTACTTC
TRBJ2-2	-	-	TRBV7-2	CASSPDRRVTGELFF	TGTGCCAGCAGCCCAGACCGCAGGGTCACCGGGGAGCTGTTTTTT
TRBJ2-5	-	-	TRBV20-1	CSATRDQETQYF	TGCAGTGCTACTCGAGACCAAGAGACCCAGTACTTC
TRBJ2-5	-	-	TRBV29-1	CSVDRGAEETQYF	TGCAGCGTTGACAGAGGGGCGGAGGAGACCCAGTACTTC
TRBJ2-5	few	TRBD2	TRBV5-1	CASSSSGGAETQYF	TGCGCCAGCAGCTCCAGCGGGGGGGCGGAGACCCAGTACTTC
TRBJ2-5	many	-	TRBV14	CASSQGTQETQYF	TGTGCCAGCAGCCAAGGGACTCAAGAGACCCAGTACTTC
TRBJ2-7	-	-	TRBV3-1	CASSQGQPRPSYEQYF	TGTGCCAGCAGCCAAGGACAGCCCCGACCGTCCTACGAGCAGTACTTC
TRBJ1-5	-	-	TRBV3-1	CASSRGGNGNQPQHF	TGTGCCAGCAGCAGGGGAGGCAATGGCAATCAGCCCCAGCATTTT
TRBJ2-5	few	-	TRBV4-2	CASSPLGEQETQYF	TGTGCCAGCAGCCCCCTCGGGGAACAAGAGACCCAGTACTTC
TRBJ2-7	once	TRBD1	TRBV20-1	CSARDRGQGALDEQYF	TGCAGTGCTAGAGATCGGGGACAGGGTGCCCTCGACGAGCAGTACTTC
TRBJ1-2	-	-	TRBV20-1	CSARGGYTF	TGCAGTGCTAGGGGTGGCTACACCTTC
TRBJ2-5	-	-	TRBV5-1	CASSLATGYQETQYF	TGCGCCAGCAGCTTGGCCACGGGGTATCAAGAGACCCAGTACTTC
TRBJ2-1	few	TRBD2	TRBV6-1	CASTVTSGPYNEQFF	TGTGCCAGCACCGTGACTAGCGGACCCTACAATGAGCAGTTCTTC
TRBJ2-1	-	-	TRBV7-3	CASSFDRSNEQFF	TGTGCCAGCAGCTTCGACCGATCCAATGAGCAGTTCTTC
TRBJ1-1	once	-	TRBV6-5	CASSDPRGRYTEAFF	TGTGCCAGCAGTGATCCACGAGGGAGATACACTGAAGCTTTCTTT
TRBJ2-3	-	-	TRBV7-2	CASSKWTGATTDTQYF	TGTGCCAGCAGCAAGTGGACTGGGGCTACCACAGATACGCAGTATTTT
TRBJ1-1	-	-	TRBV6-1	CASSEGISTEAFF	TGTGCCAGCAGTGAAGGCATCAGCACTGAAGCTTTCTTT
TRBJ2-5	-	-	TRBV20-1	CSARDASAVSGTQYF	TGCAGTGCTAGAGATGCTAGTGCAGTTAGTGGGACCCAGTACTTC
TRBJ2-3	once	-	TRBV4-3	CASSSEVWGGADTQYF	TGCGCCAGCAGCTCAGAAGTGTGGGGGGGCGCAGATACGCAGTATTTT
TRBJ2-1	-	-	TRBV28	CASSLWVSRADNEQFF	TGTGCCAGCAGTTTATGGGTCAGCCGAGCAGACAATGAGCAGTTCTTC
TRBJ2-1	few	-	TRBV12-5	CASGRFQYSGLGVNEQFF	TGTGCTAGTGGCCGATTTCAATATTCCGGGCTGGGGGTCAATGAGCAGTTCTTC
TRBJ2-3	few	TRBD1	TRBV6-5	CASRMTGSDTQYF	TGTGCCAGCAGAATGACAGGGTCAGATACGCAGTATTTT
TRBJ2-5	-	TRBD1	TRBV5-6	CAELGQGAKEQYF	TGTGCCGAGCTCGGACAGGGGGCTAAAGAGCAGTACTTC
TRBJ1-2	few	-	TRBV6-5	CASSYSKWGNYGYTF	TGTGCCAGCAGTTACTCGAAATGGGGGAACTATGGCTACACCTTC
TRBJ2-1	-	-	TRBV7-3	CASSPARSSGEQFF	TGTGCCAGCAGCCCCGCGAGGAGTTCTGGTGAGCAGTTCTTC
TRBJ2-1	hyperexpanded	-	TRBV10-3	CAISEWIYNEQFF	TGTGCCATCAGTGAGTGGATATACAATGAGCAGTTCTTC